The 13 T cell receptor beta chains below all came from one sample that was sequenced in a study of spatial heterogeneity in lung cancer. The time point denotes: blood at routine non-recurrence follow-up after resection. TCRdb re-called the 5' RACE reads with MiXCR, one entry per CDR3 protein. The data show about 94,000 distinct CDR3 sequences, 15% to 20% seen once. Sample: PBMCs, taken at follow-up. These receptors were collected from a male donor with early-stage non-small cell lung cancer.

The V call is TRBV27, the J call TRBJ1-5, with a weak D call TRBD1 (6 bases). V gave up 3 bases and J gave up 6 bases, with 15 bases separating them. The CDR3 extends over 15 amino acids. Per the germline V gene, CDR1 is MNHEY and CDR2 is SMNVEV (reference sequence). CDR3 sequence reads: CASSFRPGEGQPQHF. CDR3 in DNA: TGTGCCAGCAGTTTTCGCCCAGGGGAGGGTCAGCCCCAGCATTTT.

The chain has TRBV10-3 and TRBJ2-7, with 8 bases lining up with TRBD1. Losses at the gene ends were 3 bases for V and 6 bases for J; bases not matched to a gene: 4. Germline values: CDR1 ENHRY, CDR2 SYGVKD. The CDR3 runs 13 residues. In DNA, the CDR3 is TGTGCCATCAGTGAAAGGACAGGGTCCGAGCAGTACTTC. This sequence encodes CAISERTGSEQYF.

This clonotype showed up many times. This chain uses TRBV19 with TRBJ2-1; 7 bases fit TRBD1. The ends lost 5 bases at V and 4 bases at J; junction bases unmatched: 8. The V gene's germline CDR1 is LNHDA and CDR2 SQIVND (reference sequence). The CDR3 consists of 15 residues. The CDR3 loop is CASSLGTANYNEQFF. CDR3 DNA sequence: TGTGCCAGTAGTCTCGGGACAGCCAATTACAATGAGCAGTTCTTC.

The chain joins TRBV7-9 to TRBJ2-3; D ambiguous. In germline, CDR1 is SEHNR, CDR2 FQNEAQ (reference sequence). Trimming took 3 bases from V and 1 from J, leaving 11 bases between them. CDR3 size: 15 residues. The CDR3 DNA is TGTGCCAGCAGCTTTGAATCTTGGGGCACAGATACGCAGTATTTT. Translating gives CASSFESWGTDTQYF.

This clonotype was seen more than once but under ten times. The chain recombines TRBV5-4 with TRBJ1-2; D not resolved. Germline V gene lookup returns CDR1 SGHNT and CDR2 YYREEE (reference sequence). Trimming removed 0 bases at V and 2 bases at J, with 11 bases between. The CDR3 length is 15 residues. The CDR3 sequence is CASSLGAGANYGYTF. The DNA of the CDR3 is TGTGCCAGCAGCTTGGGGGCAGGTGCCAACTATGGCTACACCTTC.

The chain is built from TRBV6-6 and TRBJ2-4; D is perhaps TRBD1 (6 bases). This CDR3 spans 16 amino acids. Germline-derived CDR1 and CDR2 are MNHNY and SVGAGI (reference sequence). V lost 6 bases and J 1 base, leaving 16 bases between the germline ends. The CDR3 nucleotides are TGTGCCAGCAGCACAGGGTTTGAGGAGGCCAAAAACATTCAGTACTTC. This sequence encodes CASSTGFEEAKNIQYF.

Only a few counts were recorded for this clonotype. The chain links TRBV2 to TRBJ2-7, with D tentatively TRBD1 (5 bases). V dropped 3 bases and J dropped 4 bases, with 16 bases sitting between them. Germline V gives CDR1 SNHLY, CDR2 FYNNEI. The CDR3 loop spans 15 amino acids. CDR3 region: CASSDVGVLYYEQYV. CDR3 in DNA: TGTGCCAGCAGTGATGTAGGGGTTCTTTATTACGAGCAGTACGTC.

Many counts were recorded for this clonotype. The V call is TRBV3-1, the J call TRBJ2-2, with D possibly being TRBD1 or TRBD2 (5 bases each). The germline CDR1 and CDR2 sequences are LGHDT and YNNKEL (reference sequence). The CDR3 loop spans 16 amino acids. V lost 3 bases, J lost 2 bases, and 13 bases lay in between. CDR3: CASSQTGQGNTGELFF. In DNA form, the CDR3 reads TGTGCCAGCAGCCAGACGGGGCAGGGTAACACCGGGGAGCTGTTTTTT.

This chain uses TRBV9 with TRBJ2-7; unclear D gene. The CDR3 extends over 13 amino acids. V lost 7 bases, J lost 3 bases, and 14 bases lay in between. The germline CDR1 and CDR2 sequences are SGDLS and YYNGEE. The CDR3 spells CASGKGPNYEQYF. The CDR3 bases are TGTGCCAGCGGGAAAGGTCCGAACTACGAGCAGTACTTC.

CDR3 residues: CASSPDKVYGYTF. CDR3 sequence (DNA): TGTGCCAGCAGCCCGGACAAAGTCTATGGCTACACCTTC. The chain is built from TRBV7-2 and TRBJ1-2; possible D gene TRBD1, 5 bases. The CDR3 spans 13 residues. The germline CDR1 and CDR2 sequences are SGHTA and FQGNSA. Trimming took 5 bases from V and 4 from J, leaving 11 bases between them.

This clonotype has more than one count but fewer than ten. The rearrangement links TRBV27 to TRBJ1-1; TRBD1 aligns across 8 bases. Germline values: CDR1 MNHEY, CDR2 SMNVEV (reference sequence). The CDR3 has 14 amino acids. V was pared by 5 bases and J by 4 bases, with 6 bases of the junction left unmatched. The CDR3 loop reads CASSRQGWSTEAFF. Written as DNA, the CDR3 is TGTGCCAGCAGTCGACAGGGGTGGAGCACTGAAGCTTTCTTT.

This clonotype was picked up a small number of times. This CDR3 is CATSDPTGSVTGELFF. DNA of the CDR3: TGTGCCACCAGTGACCCCACAGGGTCAGTCACCGGGGAGCTGTTTTTT. This chain connects TRBV24-1 to TRBJ2-2; TRBD1 might be the D (6 bases). Germline-derived CDR1 and CDR2 are KGHDR and SFDVKD. Deletions cut 4 bases from V and 4 bases from J, with 15 bases between. The CDR3 is made up of 16 amino acids.

This clonotype was counted a few times. The V call is TRBV3-1, the J call TRBJ1-4; no reliable D call. Germline assignment: CDR1 LGHDT and CDR2 YNNKEL (reference sequence). The CDR3 consists of 16 residues. V lost 0 bases and J 1 base, leaving 9 bases between the germline ends. CDR3 amino acids: CASSQDNPLTNEKLFF. CDR3 nucleotide sequence: TGTGCCAGCAGCCAAGATAACCCATTAACTAATGAAAAACTGTTTTTT.